This T cell receptor beta chain was profiled in a study of human T cells and chemical hapten exposure. Study observations and caveats: There was alopecia in the donors, so their immune response may differ from that of healthy people. The number of TCRs above 1 in 1000 frequency did not change after DPC sensitization.

Time point of the sample: patch test 1, 2 weeks after DPC sensitization. Treatment indicated: therapeutic diphenylcyclopropenone sensitization with weekly scalp DPC. Authors' analysis steps: Counts of TCRs in each sample centred on a median of around 92,000 and extended from around 24,000 to 710,000. TCRdb passed the RACE reads through MiXCR, listing each CDR3 protein once. The V and J calls were not made by the authors but by TCRdb's processing. The table shows 65,000 to 95,000 distinct CDR3 sequences, with 12% occurring only once. This clonotype was seen many times. Its antigen remains unidentified. Germline loops: CDR1 SGHAT, CDR2 FQNNGV. Trimming shortened V by 3 bases and J by 4 bases, and 9 bases separated the two germline ends. The CDR3 is 13 residues long.

Material: whole blood, obtained in connection with sensitization to the hapten diphenylcyclopropenone (DPC). V usage is TRBV11-2 and J usage is TRBJ1-1; D might be TRBD1 (6 bases). The clonotype was recovered from an older woman with alopecia areata. Some clones in this sample may be carry-over from other donors' samples. The CDR3 DNA reads as TGTGCCAGCAGCTTTCAGGGGAGCACTGAAGCTTTCTTT. Encoded protein: CASSFQGSTEAFF.